Following are 20 T cell receptor beta chains from one sample sequenced in a study of blood T cell repertoires in COVID-19. Generated by immunoSEQ multiplex PCR, the TCRdb table keeps only in-frame clones and is missing some. The sample shows over 250,000 clones, approximately 88% of them seen only once. The material sequenced was PBMCs or T cells enriched from blood (not recorded which). The source is a woman aged 18 to 35 who had recovered from COVID-19.

The V call is TRBV28, the J call TRBJ1-1; no firm D call. There are 12 residues in the CDR3. The germline CDR1 and CDR2 sequences are MDHEN and SYDVKM. V lost 7 bases and J lost 3, with 9 bases in between. The DNA of the CDR3 is TGTGCCAGCACCTCCCTTCACACTGAAGCTTTCTTT. This encodes CASTSLHTEAFF. Full variable domain (missing parts from reference TRBV28 and TRBJ1-1): DVKVTQSSRYLVKRTGEKVFLECVQDMDHENMFWYRQDPGLGLRLIYFSYDVKMKEKGDIPEGYSVSREKKERFSLILESASTNQTSMYLCASTSLHTEAFFGQGTRLTVV.

The chain is built from TRBV28 and TRBJ1-5; maybe TRBD1 (5 bases). The CDR3 has 16 amino acids. Germline V gene lookup returns CDR1 MDHEN and CDR2 SYDVKM. V lost 5 bases, J lost 0 bases, and 14 bases lay in between. The CDR3 spells CASSPTEFYSNQPQHF. The DNA for the CDR3 is TGTGCCAGCAGTCCGACAGAGTTCTATAGCAATCAGCCCCAGCATTTT.

The gene calls are TRBV20-1 and TRBJ1-5; TRBD1 is a possible D gene (5 bases). V lost 3 bases to trimming and J lost 4 bases, with 16 bases between them. The CDR3 has 15 amino acids. Germline lookup yields CDR1 DFQATT and CDR2 SNEGSKA (reference sequence). Written as DNA, the CDR3 is TGCAGTGCTAGTTGGGGTGGGCAGGGAAATCAGCCCCAGCATTTT. This translates into CSASWGGQGNQPQHF.

The J gene is TRBJ2-6, the V gene TRBV7-6; D uncertain. CDR1 is SGHVS and CDR2 is FNYEAQ in the germline V gene. This CDR3 contains 16 residues. Trimming removed 2 bases at V and 4 bases at J, with 12 bases between. The CDR3 region is CASSLTHTFGANVLTF. The CDR3 DNA reads as TGTGCCAGCAGCTTAACACACACGTTCGGGGCCAACGTCCTGACTTTC.

On this clone itself: Other DNA sequences in the same sample also yield this CDR3. The V and J genes are TRBV7-2 and TRBJ2-3, with D maybe TRBD2 (5 bases). This CDR3 contains 14 residues. Trimming removed 2 bases at V and 3 bases at J, with 9 bases between. Germline CDR1 is SGHTA and CDR2 is FQGNSA. In DNA, the CDR3 is TGTGCCAGCAGCTTATCGAGGGCAACAGATACGCAGTATTTT. Its translation: CASSLSRATDTQYF.

The V call is TRBV19, the J call TRBJ2-7; D is unclear. The germline V gene has CDR1 LNHDA and CDR2 SQIVND (reference sequence). V was cut by 2 bases and J by 1 base, with 9 bases left in between. CDR3 length: 14 amino acids. As DNA, the CDR3 is TGTGCCAGTAGTATACTCCCAGGTTCCTACGAGCAGTACTTC. Its translation: CASSILPGSYEQYF.

The chain has TRBV25-1 and TRBJ1-1; 7 bases are a match to TRBD1. There are 13 residues in the CDR3. Trimming cost V 1 base and J 8 bases; bases outside gene matches: 4. Germline V gene sequence: CDR1 MGHDK, CDR2 SYGVNS. CDR3 amino acids: CASSEWEQGEAFF. The CDR3 DNA sequence: TGTGCCAGCAGTGAATGGGAACAGGGGGAAGCTTTCTTT.

The CDR3 spells CASSLGAGETQYF. The CDR3 nucleotides read TGCGCCAGCAGCTTGGGCGCAGGAGAGACCCAGTACTTC. The chain links TRBV5-1 to TRBJ2-5; D is ambiguous. The germline CDR1 and CDR2 sequences are SGHRS and YFSETQ. The CDR3 is 13 amino acids. Trimming took 0 bases from V and 4 from J, leaving 7 bases between them.

The rearrangement uses TRBV18 and TRBJ1-1; D is uncertain. Trimming shortened V by 9 bases and J by 3 bases, and 11 bases separated the two germline ends. CDR3 size: 12 residues. CDR1 is KGHSH and CDR2 is LQKENI in the germline V gene. The CDR3 region is CASSDTYTEAFF. The CDR3 DNA follows: TGTGCCAGTTCCGACACATACACTGAAGCTTTCTTT.

This clone appeared once. V is TRBV28 and J is TRBJ2-7; TRBD1 matches at 8 bases. This CDR3 is built from 15 residues. CDR1 is MDHEN, CDR2 SYDVKM, per germline. V shed 3 bases, J shed 3 bases, and the junction held 7 bases outside the gene matches. CDR3 in amino acids: CASSLVTGGSYEQYF. The CDR3 region has the DNA TGTGCCAGCAGTTTGGTTACAGGGGGGAGCTACGAGCAGTACTTC.

The V and J genes are TRBV6-7 and TRBJ2-7, with D possibly being TRBD1 (6 bases). TRBV6-7 is an ORF, and what it does is uncertain. V shed 0 bases and J shed 5 bases, with 20 bases lying between them. The CDR3 totals 17 residues. For the CDR3, the DNA is TGTGCCAGCAGTTACTCGGGGCGAGAGTGGGGGCGAGACGAGCAGTACTTC. Its translation is CASSYSGREWGRDEQYF.

This chain links TRBV30 with TRBJ1-2; D may be TRBD1 (6 bases). V was trimmed by 6 bases and J by 4 bases, leaving 27 bases between them. The germline V gene encodes CDR1 GTSNPN and CDR2 SVGIG (reference sequence). This CDR3 has 17 amino acids. CDR3 amino acids: CACGGGSQLSAVYGYTF. The CDR3 DNA sequence: TGTGCCTGTGGGGGGGGCTCCCAACTCTCGGCGGTCTATGGCTACACCTTC. Full variable domain (missing parts from reference TRBV30 and TRBJ1-2): SQTIHQWPATLVQPVGSPLSLECTVEGTSNPNLYWYRQAAGRGLQLLFYSVGIGQISSEVPQNLSASRPQDRQFILSSKKLLLSDSGFYLCACGGGSQLSAVYGYTFGSGTRLTVV.

The J gene is TRBJ1-6, the V gene TRBV20-1; D unclear. Germline V CDR1 and CDR2: DFQATT, SNEGSKA (reference sequence). The CDR3 length is 14 residues. V gave up 3 bases and J gave up 0 bases, with 6 bases separating them. CDR3 DNA sequence: TGCAGTGCTAGTGAGAGCTCCTATAATTCACCCCTCCACTTT. It specifies CSASESSYNSPLHF.

The chain combines TRBV9 with TRBJ2-2; no reliable D call. Germline V CDR1 and CDR2: SGDLS, YYNGEE. The CDR3 is 16 amino acids. Trimming removed 0 bases from V and 5 bases from J, with 14 bases in between. CDR3 region: CASSVAADFKTGELFF. The CDR3 DNA reads as TGTGCCAGCAGCGTAGCGGCAGACTTTAAGACCGGGGAGCTGTTTTTT.

This chain connects TRBV4-2 to TRBJ2-7, with 14 bases that match TRBD2. The CDR3 has 17 amino acids. Looked up from germline, CDR1 is LGHNA and CDR2 is YNFKEQ. With V trimmed by 0 bases and J by 4 bases, 5 bases remained unmatched. CDR3 sequence reads: CASSQEGLAGAGYEQYF. CDR3 in DNA: TGTGCCAGCAGCCAAGAGGGACTAGCGGGGGCCGGGTACGAGCAGTACTTC.

The chain is built from TRBV19 and TRBJ2-3; 9 bases line up with TRBD2. Unmatched junction bases numbered 2, after V lost 6 bases and J lost 1 base. The CDR3 contains 14 residues. The V gene's germline CDR1 is LNHDA and CDR2 SQIVND (reference sequence). In nucleotides, the CDR3 is TGTGCCAGTAGCTTAGCGGGGGGCACAGATACGCAGTATTTT. It is translated as CASSLAGGTDTQYF.

This clone was observed a handful of times. V usage is TRBV11-1 and J usage is TRBJ2-3; 13 nucleotides align to TRBD2. The CDR3 loop spans 15 amino acids. CDR1 and CDR2 from the germline V gene are SGHAT and FQDESV (reference sequence). The trim removed 3 bases at V and 5 bases at J, leaving 2 bases unmatched. CDR3 DNA: TGTGCCAGCAGCTTGGGACTAGCGGGGAGAGATACGCAGTATTTT. It specifies CASSLGLAGRDTQYF.

The sample holds a few counts of this clone. The CDR3, as DNA: TGCGCCAGCAGCTTGGGACTAGCGGACACCGGGGAGCTGTTTTTT. This sequence encodes CASSLGLADTGELFF. The chain uses TRBV5-1 and TRBJ2-2; 9 nucleotides line up with TRBD2. V trimming: 0 bases; J trimming: 3 bases; junction bases outside the gene matches: 0. Germline V CDR1 and CDR2: SGHRS, YFSETQ. This CDR3 is 15 amino acids long.

The chain is built from TRBV5-4 and TRBJ2-1, with TRBD1 as a possible D gene (6 bases). CDR1 and CDR2 (germline): SGHNT, YYREEE (reference sequence). The CDR3 totals 13 residues. V gave up 4 bases and J gave up 6 bases, with 11 bases separating them. The CDR3 DNA is TGTGCCAGCAGCCCTTGGGGGCGCAATGAGCAGTTCTTC. Translating gives CASSPWGRNEQFF.

The V gene is TRBV30, the J gene TRBJ1-1, with a possible D match to TRBD1 (6 bases). Looked up from germline, CDR1 is GTSNPN and CDR2 is SVGIG (reference sequence). Between the trimmed V and J ends, which lost 2 bases and 5 bases, there was a span of 18 bases. This CDR3 contains 15 residues. The CDR3 DNA sequence: TGTGCCTGGAGTAAAAGGGGGGGTTTGGGGACTGAAGCTTTCTTT. It encodes CAWSKRGGLGTEAFF.